This T cell receptor (beta chain) was recorded in a study of blood T cells in healthy people across ages. CDR1 is LGHNT and CDR2 is FRNRAP in the germline V gene. J was trimmed by 0 bases and V by 6 bases; bases with no gene match: 10. CDR3 length equals 16 residues. This clonotype was seen only a few times. Its specificity is not known. With a J-beta primer mix and a sample-barcoded 5' primer, a second PCR ran roughly 6 to 12 cycles. From each sample, at least 3 million paired-end reads containing CDR3 were obtained. TCRdb re-called the 5' RACE reads with MiXCR, one entry per CDR3 protein. The data show some 760,000 distinct CDR3 sequences, just under 25% seen once. Whole-study results and caveats: Relative to aged donors, long-lived donors carried more naive CD4+ cells and displayed higher diversity. Naive T cell percentage showed a strong correlation with TCR beta diversity.

This sample also appeared in a second study, on T cells of mothers and their children.

The chain recombines TRBV12-5 with TRBJ2-7, with 8 bases aligning to TRBD1. Sequencing was performed on blood. The origin of this receptor is a boy under 18 in good health. The CDR3 bases are TGTGCTAGTGGCCCCGCTCTCGGACAGGGCTCCTACGAGCAGTACTTC. Its protein product is CASGPALGQGSYEQYF.